This T cell receptor (beta chain) was recovered during a study of cytomegalovirus exposure and HLA in healthy donors. About the research overall: Around 81% of roughly 430 genotyped donors fell in the Caucasian-associated ancestry cluster. Study-wide findings and caveats: Per a prior analysis, the majority of TCR beta V segments were productive roughly 87% or roughly 30% of the time.

A note on this clone: Its specificity is not known.

J gave up 5 bases and V 5 bases, and 10 bases lay outside the gene matches. This CDR3 region has 15 residues. Germline V gives CDR1 MDHEN, CDR2 SYDVKM. The PCR used 60 Vbeta and 13 Jbeta primers. Some clones are missing from TCRdb's copy, which holds only in-frame ones; the method was immunoSEQ multiplex PCR. The sample records 200,000 to 250,000 clones, over 65% being singletons. Source material: PBMCs. The origin of this receptor is a human donor in good health. The gene calls are TRBV28 and TRBJ2-7; 9 bases fit TRBD2. The chain's CDR3 is CASSGRDSGSHEQYF. CDR3 nucleotides: TGTGCCAGCAGTGGGCGTGATAGCGGGAGCCACGAGCAGTACTTC. The variable domain in full, completed from reference TRBV28 and TRBJ2-7, reads DVKVTQSSRYLVKRTGEKVFLECVQDMDHENMFWYRQDPGLGLRLIYFSYDVKMKEKGDIPEGYSVSREKKERFSLILESASTNQTSMYLCASSGRDSGSHEQYFGPGTRLTVT.